This T cell receptor beta chain was sequenced in a study of shared clonotypes between healthy human individuals. Overall study findings and caveats: Several donors showed sharing of around 5.3% of naive CD4 clonotypes. Generation of non-shared clonotypes was less probable than generation of clonotypes shared by all four donors.

It was at deep level that the assay was run. Some 30,000 T cell genomes, or 200 ng DNA, went into the sorted-subset replicate PCRs. Measured with immunoSEQ multiplex PCR; TCRdb has only the in-frame clones, and not every one. The sample holds millions of clones, more than 85% seen once. Trimming cost V 6 bases and J 10 bases; bases outside gene matches: 9. There are 12 residues in the CDR3. CDR1 SQVTM and CDR2 ANQGSEA come from the germline V gene. Positive CCR7 selection of CD45RO-negative cells yielded the naive CD8 cells, and terminally differentiated effector memory CD45RA+ cells were excluded. Concerning this clone itself: Its antigen is currently unknown.

The V call is TRBV29-1, the J call TRBJ1-2; TRBD1 agrees at 9 bases. The TCR comes from a man aged 18 to 29 in good health. Some clones in this sample may be carry-over from other donors' samples. The source material was naive CD8+ T cells from PBMCs. Here the CDR3 DNA reads TGCAGCGTACCTACAGGGGGCGGTGTCTACACCTTC. Residues: CSVPTGGGVYTF.